The 27 T cell receptor beta chains presented below share a single source sample, sequenced in a study of T cell responses to AZD1222 COVID-19 vaccine. The table came from immunoSEQ multiplex PCR; TCRdb's copy has only in-frame clones and leaves some out. The sample lists 170,000 or so clones, over 80% occurring once. Sequenced material: peripheral blood, taken 28 days after the second dose of the MenACWY control vaccine. These TCRs come from an adult who received the MenACWY meningococcal vaccine as a control.

V gene TRBV19 combines with J gene TRBJ2-2; no definite D call. This CDR3 contains 18 residues. V gave up 3 bases and J gave up 0 bases, with 17 bases separating them. Per the germline V gene, CDR1 is LNHDA and CDR2 is SQIVND (reference sequence). The CDR3: CASSIKWAGKSNTGELFF. Here the CDR3 DNA reads TGTGCCAGTAGTATTAAATGGGCCGGAAAGTCGAACACCGGGGAGCTGTTTTTT. Full variable domain (outside the CDR3, taken from reference TRBV19 and TRBJ2-2): DGGITQSPKYLFRKEGQNVTLSCEQNLNHDAMYWYRQDPGQGLRLIYYSQIVNDFQKGDIAEGYSVSREKKESFPLTVTSAQKNPTAFYLCASSIKWAGKSNTGELFFGEGSRLTVL.

V gene TRBV10-3 combines with J gene TRBJ1-4, with 7 bases that match TRBD1. The CDR3 totals 13 residues. Looked up from germline, CDR1 is ENHRY and CDR2 is SYGVKD. J lost 5 bases, V lost 8 bases, and 5 bases had no gene match. Here the CDR3 reads CAIRQGQNEKLFF. CDR3 bases: TGTGCCATCCGCCAGGGACAGAATGAAAAACTGTTTTTT.

Turning to this clone: Other DNA sequences in this specimen translate into the identical CDR3. The chain is built from TRBV6-5 and TRBJ1-1; D is unresolved. The CDR3 runs to 13 residues. V shed 2 bases and J shed 1 base, with 5 bases lying between them. CDR1 and CDR2 (germline): MNHEY, SVGAGI. The CDR3 is CASSYTANTEAFF. The DNA for the CDR3 is TGTGCCAGCAGTTACACGGCGAACACTGAAGCTTTCTTT.

This clone was detected a few times. V is TRBV6-5 and J is TRBJ1-2; D remains unclear. This CDR3 is 14 amino acids long. In germline, CDR1 is MNHEY, CDR2 SVGAGI. V was cut by 0 bases and J by 8 bases, with 13 bases left in between. CDR3 protein: CASSYSERLGGYTF. Written as DNA, the CDR3 is TGTGCCAGCAGTTACTCGGAGAGACTCGGGGGCTACACCTTC.

The chain recombines TRBV1 with TRBJ2-7; whether TRBD2, the table's D call, matches the DNA was not checked. TRBV1 is a listed pseudogene. The length of the CDR3 is 16 residues. CDR3 amino acids: CTSSQESMAGRYEQYF. The CDR3 nucleotides are TGCACCAGCAGCCAAGAAAGCATGGCAGGGAGGTACGAGCAGTACTTC.

In DNA form, the CDR3 reads TGTGCCAGCACTGTCACAGGGGCCAACCAGCCCCAGCATTTT. This translates into CASTVTGANQPQHF. The rearrangement uses TRBV2 and TRBJ1-5, with TRBD1 matching 7 bases. The germline CDR1 and CDR2 sequences are SNHLY and FYNNEI. V gave up 7 bases and J gave up 7 bases; unmatched junction bases: 10. The CDR3 extends over 14 amino acids. Full variable domain (outside the CDR3, taken from reference TRBV2 and TRBJ1-5): EPEVTQTPSHQVTQMGQEVILRCVPISNHLYFYWYRQILGQKVEFLVSFYNNEISEKSEIFDDQFSVERPDGSNFTLKIRSTKLEDSAMYFCASTVTGANQPQHFGDGTRLSIL.

The genes are TRBV9 and TRBJ1-3; no firm D call. Germline loops: CDR1 SGDLS, CDR2 YYNGEE. CDR3 length equals 15 residues. V shed 4 bases and J shed 0 bases, with 11 bases lying between them. CDR3 sequence: CASSYGGVSGNTIYF. The DNA of the CDR3 is TGTGCCAGCAGCTACGGCGGGGTCTCTGGAAACACCATATATTTT.

This clone was counted a single time. The V and J genes are TRBV19 and TRBJ2-6; 8 bases map to TRBD1. The ends lost 4 bases at V and 0 bases at J; junction bases unmatched: 8. The CDR3 runs 18 residues. Germline CDR1 LNHDA, CDR2 SQIVND (reference sequence). CDR3 amino acids: CASSKGGQDPSGANVLTF. Here the CDR3 DNA reads TGTGCCAGTAGTAAGGGGGGACAGGACCCCTCTGGGGCCAACGTCCTGACTTTC.

This clone appeared once. This rearrangement joins TRBV5-6 to TRBJ1-3; TRBD1 matches 8 bases. With 0 bases clipped from V and 2 bases from J, the junction kept 7 bases outside the gene matches. CDR3 length: 17 residues. From germline, CDR1 is SGHDT and CDR2 YYEEEE. CDR3: CASSLGGQAKAGNTIYF. In nucleotides, the CDR3 is TGTGCCAGCAGCTTGGGGGGACAGGCTAAGGCTGGAAACACCATATATTTT.

The V call is TRBV5-1, the J call TRBJ2-6; TRBD2 matches 8 bases. CDR1 is SGHRS and CDR2 is YFSETQ in the germline V gene. V shed 4 bases, J shed 0 bases, and the junction held 9 bases outside the gene matches. The CDR3 totals 18 residues. CDR3 coding DNA: TGCGCCAGCAGCCAGAGCGGGGGATCTAGCTCTGGGGCCAACGTCCTGACTTTC. Encoded protein: CASSQSGGSSSGANVLTF.

The gene calls are TRBV12-5 and TRBJ1-2; 9 bases line up with TRBD1. With 1 base clipped from V and 7 bases from J, the junction kept 13 bases outside the gene matches. The CDR3 is made up of 17 amino acids. Germline V CDR1 and CDR2: LGHNT, FRNRAP. The CDR3 DNA reads TGTGCTAGTGGTTTGGCCTCCACCGGGACAGGGTTAATTGGCTACACCTTC. Translation gives CASGLASTGTGLIGYTF.

The chain links TRBV6-1 to TRBJ2-5; 9 bases fit TRBD2. CDR1 and CDR2 from the germline V gene are MNHNS and SASEGT. CDR3 size: 14 residues. The V and J ends lost 0 bases and 5 bases, in that order; junction bases with no gene match: 1. The CDR3: CASSEASGGETQYF. The CDR3 DNA reads TGTGCCAGCAGTGAAGCGAGCGGGGGGGAGACCCAGTACTTC.

This chain connects TRBV7-3 to TRBJ2-1, with 10 bases matching TRBD1. CDR1 is SGHTA, CDR2 FQGTGA, per germline. Losses at the gene ends were 5 bases for V and 5 bases for J; bases not matched to a gene: 12. This CDR3 spans 17 amino acids. For the CDR3, the DNA is TGTGCCAGCAGCCCTGGCCCCGACAGGGGGCTCCACAATGAGCAGTTCTTC. Amino acid sequence: CASSPGPDRGLHNEQFF. The full variable domain, with the rest looked up from reference TRBV7-3 and TRBJ2-1, is GAGVSQTPSNKVTEKGKYVELRCDPISGHTALYWYRQSLGQGPEFLIYFQGTGAADDSGLPNDRFFAVRPEGSVSTLKIQRTERGDSAVYLCASSPGPDRGLHNEQFFGPGTRLTVL.

On this clone itself: Other DNA variants within this sample encode the same CDR3. The chain carries TRBV6-5 and TRBJ1-1; 8 nucleotides align to TRBD1. This CDR3 is built from 15 residues. V was pared by 0 bases and J by 1 base, with 1 base of the junction left unmatched. Looked up from germline, CDR1 is MNHEY and CDR2 is SVGAGI. CDR3 nucleotides: TGTGCCAGCAGTTACTCCGGGACAGGGAACACTGAAGCTTTCTTT. Translated: CASSYSGTGNTEAFF.

V usage is TRBV6-5 and J usage is TRBJ2-5; no clear D gene. V was trimmed by 7 bases and J by 1 base, leaving 16 bases between them. The CDR3 spans 15 residues. Per germline, CDR1 MNHEY and CDR2 SVGAGI. CDR3 sequence reads: CASIFRTPPQETQYF. As DNA, the CDR3 is TGTGCCAGCATTTTTAGGACGCCACCCCAAGAGACCCAGTACTTC.

Comment on this clone: One end of the junction does not line up with germline, which may come from a read error. J is TRBJ2-1 and V is TRBV13; 10 bases are a match to TRBD1. Looked up from germline, CDR1 is PRHDT and CDR2 is FYEKMQ (reference sequence). The CDR3 has 14 residues. The chain's CDR3 is CANSLDRGLGEQFF. The CDR3 nucleotides read TGTGCCAACAGCTTAGACAGGGGGCTTGGAGAGCAGTTCTTC.

This sequence joins TRBV6-5 and TRBJ1-3, with a possible D match to TRBD1 (6 bases). CDR1 and CDR2 (germline): MNHEY, SVGAGI. V gave up 5 bases and J gave up 4 bases, with 12 bases separating them. The CDR3 runs to 14 residues. In DNA, the CDR3 is TGTGCCAGCAGTAGAGGGGGGGACGGAAACACCATATATTTT. Translating gives CASSRGGDGNTIYF.

This chain connects TRBV18 to TRBJ1-1; 12 bases match TRBD1. The V gene end was trimmed by 4 bases and the J gene end by 3 bases; junction bases not matched to a gene: 3. Germline CDR1 is KGHSH and CDR2 is LQKENI. The CDR3 has 15 residues. As DNA, the CDR3 is TGTGCCAGCTCACAGGGGACAGGGGGCCACACTGAAGCTTTCTTT. Translated: CASSQGTGGHTEAFF.

V and J are TRBV6-6 and TRBJ1-3; perhaps TRBD1 as D (5 bases). The V gene's germline CDR1 is MNHNY and CDR2 SVGAGI (reference sequence). Trimming shortened V by 6 bases and J by 4 bases, and 13 bases separated the two germline ends. The CDR3 is 14 amino acids. As DNA, the CDR3 is TGTGCCAGCAGAGCGGGGGGGGGAGGAAACACCATATATTTT. Translation: CASRAGGGGNTIYF.

The chain links TRBV4-2 to TRBJ1-1, with D maybe TRBD1 (5 bases). This CDR3 spans 14 amino acids. Looked up from germline, CDR1 is LGHNA and CDR2 is YNFKEQ. The ends were cut back, 4 bases at V and 4 bases at J, with 13 bases in the middle. The CDR3 DNA follows: TGTGCCAGCAGCCCAACCTCAGGGACCACTGAAGCTTTCTTT. Its protein product is CASSPTSGTTEAFF.

CDR3 loop: CASSHPGSGAYEQYF. CDR3 nucleotides: TGTGCCAGCAGTCATCCGGGGTCCGGGGCCTACGAGCAGTACTTC. The chain is built from TRBV7-6 and TRBJ2-7; possible D gene TRBD2, 5 bases. This CDR3 has 15 amino acids. V lost 6 bases to trimming and J lost 2 bases, with 17 bases between them. Germline CDR1 is SGHVS and CDR2 is FNYEAQ.

This sequence joins TRBV3-1 (or the pseudogene TRBV3-2) and TRBJ2-5; unclear D gene. V lost 1 base and J lost 5, with 5 bases in between. This CDR3 region has 12 residues. CDR1 is LGHDT, CDR2 YNNKEL, per germline (reference sequence). The CDR3 here is CASSQVLETQYF. Written as DNA, the CDR3 is TGTGCCAGCAGCCAAGTTCTGGAGACCCAGTACTTC.

This chain connects TRBV28 to TRBJ1-2; D unresolved. Between the trimmed V and J ends, which lost 7 bases and 1 base, there was a span of 22 bases. The germline V gene has CDR1 MDHEN and CDR2 SYDVKM. CDR3 length: 17 amino acids. The CDR3 sequence: CASKAERLQTFNYGYTF. The CDR3 DNA sequence: TGTGCCAGCAAGGCTGAGCGGCTACAGACCTTTAACTATGGCTACACCTTC.

The chain carries TRBV20-1 and TRBJ1-1; D uncertain. Germline lookup yields CDR1 DFQATT and CDR2 SNEGSKA (reference sequence). This CDR3 is built from 10 residues. With 5 bases removed from V and 4 bases from J, the gap between germline ends came to 5 bases. The CDR3 spells CSALSTEAFF. For the CDR3, the DNA is TGCAGTGCTTTAAGCACTGAAGCTTTCTTT.

The chain uses TRBV6-5 and TRBJ1-1; TRBD1 is a possible D gene (5 bases). V was cut by 5 bases and J by 0 bases, with 13 bases left in between. CDR3 length: 15 residues. Germline V gene data show CDR1 as MNHEY and CDR2 as SVGAGI. The CDR3 here is CASSRGRGLNTEAFF. The CDR3 DNA sequence: TGTGCCAGCAGTCGGGGTCGGGGCCTGAACACTGAAGCTTTCTTT.

V and J are TRBV11-2 and TRBJ1-4; 8 bases are shared with TRBD1. Germline-derived CDR1 and CDR2 are SGHAT and FQNNGV. Trimming at V came to 1 base and at J to 8 bases, leaving 9 bases not matched to a gene. CDR3 size: 16 residues. CDR3 in DNA: TGTGCCAGCAGCTTAGCCGGCAGGGGGCTTGGGGAAAAACTGTTTTTT. This codes for CASSLAGRGLGEKLFF.

The rearrangement links TRBV19 to TRBJ1-1, with 9 bases identical to TRBD1. V dropped 5 bases and J dropped 4; count of bases not matched to a gene: 5. The CDR3 is 14 residues long. CDR1 and CDR2 from the germline V gene are LNHDA and SQIVND (reference sequence). CDR3 coding DNA: TGTGCCAGTAGTCTTACAGGGGGCCGCACTGAAGCTTTCTTT. This sequence encodes CASSLTGGRTEAFF.